This T cell receptor beta chain was documented in a study of liver allograft versus peripheral blood T cells. Study-level information: Hepatic allograft T cell receptor repertoires were evaluated relative to those present in recipients' peripheral blood.

CDR3 length: 17 residues. Unmatched junction bases numbered 15, after V lost 2 bases and J lost 6 bases. Per germline, CDR1 MNHNY and CDR2 SVGAGI (reference sequence). Via MiXCR, TCRdb re-called the reads, giving one row per CDR3 protein. The sample yields thousands of distinct CDR3 sequences, approximately 18% seen once. This clonotype was seen only once. Being one base from a much bigger clone, this may be a read error. The gene calls are TRBV6-6 and TRBJ1-2, with 7 positions matching TRBD1. This clonotype was obtained from a human patient who had a liver transplant. Part of the T cells may come from the graft donor. The CDR3 DNA follows: TGTGCCAGCAGTTACCTCGGGACAGTGAAGGCATCGGATGGCTACACCTTC. It encodes CASSYLGTVKASDGYTF.